This T cell receptor (beta chain) appears in the sequencing data of a study of shared clonotypes between healthy human individuals. Findings and limits, study-wide: Apart from blood, nothing was sampled; tissue repertoires likely differ.

Method: immunoSEQ multiplex PCR; TCRdb's copy keeps in-frame clones and lacks some. In the table there are approximately 530,000 clones, 90% to 96% of which are singletons. As concerns this clone: Its antigen is not known.

Deletions cut 2 bases from V and 3 bases from J, with 10 bases between. The CDR3 is made up of 15 amino acids. The germline gives CDR1 MNHEY, CDR2 SMNVEV (reference sequence). This rearrangement joins TRBV27 to TRBJ1-4; no clear D. The sample taken for sequencing was naive CD4+ T cells sorted from blood. The subset was: CD45RA+ positively selected. The origin of this receptor is a woman between 25 and 40 years old in good health. CDR3 bases: TGTGCCAGCAGTTTAAAGGGTTTTGCTAATGAAAAACTGTTTTTT. Amino acids: CASSLKGFANEKLFF.